The rows below give T cell receptor beta chains drawn from one sample of a study of HIV-infected patients and healthy controls. MiXCR, run by TCRdb on the 5' RACE reads, gives a single entry per CDR3 protein. The sample records roughly 10,000 distinct CDR3 sequences, over 7% being singletons. The sequenced material came from blood. The origin of the receptors is an adult in good health. The CDR3 runs from the conserved cysteine through the conserved F or W. The D gene is left open where the match is weak. Some rows have no size entry. The others give once, few or many, or a class for an expanded clone.

>.|TRBV5-1|TRBJ2-3|medium-sized
TGCGCCAGCAGCTTGGGGTTAATCGGTTCCACCACAGATACGCAGTATTTT
CASSLGLIGSTTDTQYF
>.|TRBV20-1|TRBJ1-1|many
TGCAGTGCTAATCAGGAGGTCTTGAACACTGAAGCTTTCTTT
CSANQEVLNTEAFF
>.|TRBV5-1|TRBJ2-5|.
TGCGCCAGCAGCTCAAGACTGCAAGAGACCCAGTACTTC
CASSSRLQETQYF
>.|TRBV2|TRBJ2-1|.
TGTGCCAGCAGTGAAGATATGGGCGATGAGCAGTTCTTC
CASSEDMGDEQFF
>.|TRBV20-1|TRBJ2-1|medium-sized
TGCAGTGCTAGAGGACTAGACTCCTACAATGAGCAGTTCTTC
CSARGLDSYNEQFF
>TRBD1|TRBV7-9|TRBJ2-5|medium-sized
TGTGCCAGCAGCCCACGAGGACAGGATCAAGAGACCCAGTACTTC
CASSPRGQDQETQYF
>TRBD2|TRBV28|TRBJ2-3|medium-sized
TGTGCCAGCAGTATCCCACTAGCGGGCACAGATACGCAGTATTTT
CASSIPLAGTDTQYF
>.|TRBV12-3/TRBV12-4|TRBJ1-1|medium-sized
TGTGCCAGCAGAACTGGACAGAAGAACACTGAAGCTTTCTTT
CASRTGQKNTEAFF
>TRBD2|TRBV12-3/TRBV12-4|TRBJ2-2|many
TGTGCCAGCAGTTTCGGGGGGGCGAGTACCGGGGAGCTGTTTTTT
CASSFGGASTGELFF
>.|TRBV6-1|TRBJ2-3|medium-sized
TGTGCCAGCAGTCCTTTTCGTTTCACAGATACGCAGTATTTT
CASSPFRFTDTQYF
>.|TRBV6-1|TRBJ2-1|.
TGTGCCAGCAGTCATCGCGATCTTTTCGAGGCTAGTGAGCAGTTCTTC
CASSHRDLFEASEQFF
>.|TRBV19|TRBJ1-1|.
TGTGCCAGTACAATGGAACAGGGTCGGTCGAACACTGAAGCTTTCTTT
CASTMEQGRSNTEAFF
>.|TRBV28|TRBJ1-6|many
TGTGCCAGCAGCCTGGCCCGGAATTCACCCCTCCACTTT
CASSLARNSPLHF
>TRBD1|TRBV5-6|TRBJ1-6|many
TGTGCCAGCCGGTCGACAGGGGGACCTTCACCCCTCCACTTT
CASRSTGGPSPLHF
>.|TRBV10-3|TRBJ1-4|.
TGTGCCATCAGTGACCTTGCAACTAATGAAAAACTGTTTTTT
CAISDLATNEKLFF
>TRBD1|TRBV5-1|TRBJ2-1|many
TGCGCCAGCAGCTTGGAGGGTCAGGGGGTTGTAAATGAGCAGTTCTTC
CASSLEGQGVVNEQFF
>.|TRBV12-3/TRBV12-4|TRBJ2-1|many
TGTGCCAGCAGTTTACTGGGGGGAGTAGGTTACAATGAGCAGTTCTTC
CASSLLGGVGYNEQFF
>TRBD1|TRBV5-1|TRBJ2-3|medium-sized
TGCGCCAGCAGCTTTGCACAGGGGGCCGATACGCAGTATTTT
CASSFAQGADTQYF
>TRBD2|TRBV20-1|TRBJ2-3|many
TGCAGTGCCAGCGGGAGGGGGGAAGATACGCAGTATTTT
CSASGRGEDTQYF
>TRBD1|TRBV7-9|TRBJ2-1|many
TGTGCCAGCAGCTTAGGGGACAGGGGGTACGATGAGCAGTTCTTC
CASSLGDRGYDEQFF
>TRBD1|TRBV19|TRBJ2-4|many
TGTGCCAGTAGTATAGCCTCAGGGGGCTGGAACATTCAGTACTTC
CASSIASGGWNIQYF
>.|TRBV12-3/TRBV12-4|TRBJ2-3|many
TGTGCCAGCACCGGCACAGATACGCAGTATTTT
CASTGTDTQYF
>.|TRBV6-2/TRBV6-3|TRBJ1-5|.
TGTGCCAGCAGTCGACGGGGCAATCAGCCCCAGCATTTT
CASSRRGNQPQHF
>TRBD2|TRBV20-1|TRBJ2-1|.
TGCAGTGCTCCCCCAGGGGGTTTAGCGGGAGTGGGTAATGAGCAGTTCTTC
CSAPPGGLAGVGNEQFF
>.|TRBV6-4|TRBJ1-1|.
TGTGCCAGCACAAAACAGTCTCAGATGAACACTGAAGCTTTCTTT
CASTKQSQMNTEAFF
>TRBD1|TRBV7-9|TRBJ1-1|many
TGTGCCAGCAGCTCAAGTCAACGGACAGGGACGACTTTCTTT
CASSSSQRTGTTFF
>TRBD1|TRBV27|TRBJ2-7|medium-sized
TGTGCCAGCAGGAAAGACAGGGCCAGTTCCTACGAGCAGTACTTC
CASRKDRASSYEQYF
>TRBD2|TRBV7-7|TRBJ2-3|many
TGTGCTAGCAGCAGGACTAGTGCAGATACGCAGTATTTT
CASSRTSADTQYF